Below, one T cell receptor (beta chain) is given with its context. Its antigen is as yet unknown. Generated by immunoSEQ multiplex PCR, the TCRdb table keeps only in-frame clones and is missing some. The table includes 150,000 to 180,000 clones, 70% to 90% detected once. Deletions cut 5 bases from V and 4 bases from J, with 19 bases between. Germline V gives CDR1 PRHDT, CDR2 FYEKMQ (reference sequence). CDR3 length equals 16 residues. It was the approximately 120-subject validation cohort, separate from the 666-subject first cohort, to which the donors belonged. The data were taken from a study of cytomegalovirus exposure and HLA in healthy donors. Broader study findings: Cytomegalovirus-associated TCR beta chains were listed, numbering approximately 150. Testing in vitro showed three CMV-associated chains specific for CMV antigens. Reported results showed that the classifier diagnosed cytomegalovirus status with high specificity and sensitivity.

Sequencing was done on a sample of PBMCs. The chain carries TRBV13 and TRBJ2-3; unclear D gene. The origin of this receptor is a man aged 18-30 years in good health and CMV-seropositive. The CDR3 bases are TGTGCCAGCAGCCCCCCCGGTCCCCCCCGGGCAGATACGCAGTATTTT. Translated, it gives CASSPPGPPRADTQYF.